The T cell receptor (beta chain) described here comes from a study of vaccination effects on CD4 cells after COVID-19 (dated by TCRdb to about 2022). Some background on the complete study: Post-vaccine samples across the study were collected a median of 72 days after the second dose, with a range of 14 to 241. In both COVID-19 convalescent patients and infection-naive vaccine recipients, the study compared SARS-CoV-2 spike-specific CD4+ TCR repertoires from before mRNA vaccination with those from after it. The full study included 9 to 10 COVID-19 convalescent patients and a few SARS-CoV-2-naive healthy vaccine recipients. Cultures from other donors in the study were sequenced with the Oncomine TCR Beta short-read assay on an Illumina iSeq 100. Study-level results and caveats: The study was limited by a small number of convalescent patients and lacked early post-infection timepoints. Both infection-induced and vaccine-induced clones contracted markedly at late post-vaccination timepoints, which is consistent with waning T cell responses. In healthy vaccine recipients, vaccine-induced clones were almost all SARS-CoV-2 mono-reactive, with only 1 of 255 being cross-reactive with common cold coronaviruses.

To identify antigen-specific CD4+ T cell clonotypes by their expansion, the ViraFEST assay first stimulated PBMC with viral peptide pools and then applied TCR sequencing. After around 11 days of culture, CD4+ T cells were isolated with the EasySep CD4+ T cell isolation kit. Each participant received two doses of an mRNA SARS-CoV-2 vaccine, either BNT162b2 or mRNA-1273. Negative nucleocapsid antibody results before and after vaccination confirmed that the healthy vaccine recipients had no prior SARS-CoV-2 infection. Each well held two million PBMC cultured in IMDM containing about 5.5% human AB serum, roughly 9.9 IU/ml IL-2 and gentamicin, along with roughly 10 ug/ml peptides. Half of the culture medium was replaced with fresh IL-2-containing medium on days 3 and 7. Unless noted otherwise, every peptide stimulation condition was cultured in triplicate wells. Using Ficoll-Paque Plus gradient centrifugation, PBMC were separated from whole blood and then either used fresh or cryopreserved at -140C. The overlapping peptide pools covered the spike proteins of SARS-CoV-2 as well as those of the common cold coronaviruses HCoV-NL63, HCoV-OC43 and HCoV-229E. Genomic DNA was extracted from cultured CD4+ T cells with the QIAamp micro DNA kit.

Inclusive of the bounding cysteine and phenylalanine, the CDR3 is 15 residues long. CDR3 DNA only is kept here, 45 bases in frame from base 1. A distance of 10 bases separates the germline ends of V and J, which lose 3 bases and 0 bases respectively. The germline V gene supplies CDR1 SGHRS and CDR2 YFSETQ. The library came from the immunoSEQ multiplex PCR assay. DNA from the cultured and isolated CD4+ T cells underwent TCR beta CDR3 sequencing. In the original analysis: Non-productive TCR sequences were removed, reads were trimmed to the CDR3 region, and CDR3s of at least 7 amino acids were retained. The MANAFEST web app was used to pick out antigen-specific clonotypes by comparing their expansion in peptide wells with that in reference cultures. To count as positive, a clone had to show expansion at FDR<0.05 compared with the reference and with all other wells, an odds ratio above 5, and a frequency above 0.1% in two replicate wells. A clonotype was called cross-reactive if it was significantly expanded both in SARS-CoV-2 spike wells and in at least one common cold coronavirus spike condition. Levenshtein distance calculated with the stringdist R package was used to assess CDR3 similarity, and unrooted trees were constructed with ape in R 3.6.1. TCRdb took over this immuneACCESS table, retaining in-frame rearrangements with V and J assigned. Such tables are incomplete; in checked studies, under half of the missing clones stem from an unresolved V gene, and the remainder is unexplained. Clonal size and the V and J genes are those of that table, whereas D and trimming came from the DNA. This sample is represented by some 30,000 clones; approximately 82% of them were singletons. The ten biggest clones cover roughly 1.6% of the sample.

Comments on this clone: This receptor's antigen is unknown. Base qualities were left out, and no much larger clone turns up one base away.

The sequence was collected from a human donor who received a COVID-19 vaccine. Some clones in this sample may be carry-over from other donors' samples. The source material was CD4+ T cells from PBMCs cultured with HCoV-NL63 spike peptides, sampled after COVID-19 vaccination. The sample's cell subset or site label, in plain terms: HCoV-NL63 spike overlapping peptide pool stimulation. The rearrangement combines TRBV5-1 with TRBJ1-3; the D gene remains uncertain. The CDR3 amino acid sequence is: CASSSDWASGNTIYF. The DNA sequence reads TGCGCCAGCAGCTCCGACTGGGCCTCTGGAAACACCATATATTTT. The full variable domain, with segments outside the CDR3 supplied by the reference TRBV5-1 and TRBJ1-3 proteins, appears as KAGVTQTPRYLIKTRGQQVTLSCSPISGHRSVSWYQQTPGQGLQFLFEYFSETQRNKGNFPGRFSGRQFSNSRSEMNVSTLELGDSALYLCASSSDWASGNTIYFGEGSWLTVV.